Listed below are T cell receptor beta chains from one sample, sequenced in a study of T cell responses to AZD1222 COVID-19 vaccine. Using immunoSEQ multiplex PCR, the repertoire was profiled, and TCRdb retains in-frame clones only, with some absent. The sample consists of more than 90,000 clones, around nine tenths of them appearing once. Sequencing used peripheral blood, obtained on day 0 of AZD1222 vaccination. The receptors shown here come from an adult in good health. The CDR3 runs from the conserved cysteine through the conserved F or W. A D gene is named only where the DNA matches it firmly. Rows give clone size only sometimes, using once, few, many, or a class for an expanded clone.

NA,TRBV27,NA,TRBJ2-5,TGTGCCAGCAGCTACGGAGGGGTCCAGTACTTC,CASSYGGVQYF
NA,TRBV7-9,once,TRBJ1-1,TGTGCCAGCAGCCCACAATATAACACTGAAGCTTTCTTT,CASSPQYNTEAFF
NA,TRBV19,NA,TRBJ1-1,TGTGCCAGTAGTATAGAGGCGGGGAACACTGAAGCTTTCTTT,CASSIEAGNTEAFF
NA,TRBV6-1,once,TRBJ1-4,TGTGCCAGCAGTGAAGCGCGGAAGGGCTCGGGTGAAAAACTGTTTTTT,CASSEARKGSGEKLFF
TRBD1,TRBV3-1/TRBV3-2,NA,TRBJ2-2,TGTGCCAGCAGCATACCAACAGGACAGGCGAACACCGGGGAGCTGTTTTTT,CASSIPTGQANTGELFF
NA,TRBV5-6,NA,TRBJ1-6,TGTGCCAGCAGCTTGCGTATCTATTCACCCCTCCACTTT,CASSLRIYSPLHF
NA,TRBV6-5,NA,TRBJ1-6,TGTGCCAGCTGCAACAGGAATTCACCCCTCCACTTT,CASCNRNSPLHF
NA,TRBV7-9,once,TRBJ1-1,TGTGCCAGCAGCTTACCGGAAGGGTACGCTGAAGCTTTCTTT,CASSLPEGYAEAFF
NA,TRBV12-3/TRBV12-4,few,TRBJ1-5,TGTGCCAGCAGTTTGTCAAGCAATCAGCCCCAGCATTTT,CASSLSSNQPQHF
TRBD1,TRBV5-6,NA,TRBJ1-6,TGTGCCAGCAAAAAAACCCAGGGGGGCGATGATAATTCACCCCTCCACTTT,CASKKTQGGDDNSPLHF
NA,TRBV11-2,NA,TRBJ1-5,TGTGCCAGCAGCCTTGAGAGAAATCAGCCCCAGCATTTT,CASSLERNQPQHF
NA,TRBV5-1,NA,TRBJ1-1,TGCGCCAGCAGCTTAAATCCTCCAGGGCTGAACACTGAAGCTTTCTTT,CASSLNPPGLNTEAFF
NA,TRBV27,NA,TRBJ1-5,TGTGCCAGCAGATCGTCCAATCAGCCCCAGCATTTT,CASRSSNQPQHF
NA,TRBV6-5,NA,TRBJ1-2,TGTGCCAGCAGTTACGGACAGCATTTTAGCACCTTC,CASSYGQHFSTF
NA,TRBV7-2,few,TRBJ2-3,TGTGCCAGCAGCCAGGACTCAAACACAGATACGCAGTATTTT,CASSQDSNTDTQYF
NA,TRBV19,NA,TRBJ1-1,TGTGCCAGTAGTACAGCCCGGGGGAGGCGGATGAACACTGAAGCTTTCTTT,CASSTARGRRMNTEAFF
TRBD1,TRBV2,NA,TRBJ2-1,TGTGCCAGCACGGGGACAGTAGGCAATGAGCAGTTCTTC,CASTGTVGNEQFF
NA,TRBV19,NA,TRBJ1-6,TGTGCCAGTAGTATAGAGGTGGGTTATTCACCCCTCCACTTT,CASSIEVGYSPLHF
NA,TRBV18,NA,TRBJ1-1,TGTGCCAGCTCACCACGTCTAAACACTGAAGCTTTCTTT,CASSPRLNTEAFF
NA,TRBV4-1,NA,TRBJ1-2,TGCGCCAGCAGCCAAGGCGGTGTCAACTATGGCTACACCTTC,CASSQGGVNYGYTF
NA,TRBV12-2,NA,TRBJ1-6,TGTGCAAGTCGCTTATCGGGGGATGACTCACCCCTCCACTTT,CASRLSGDDSPLHF
NA,TRBV18,once,TRBJ2-2,TGTGCCAGCTCACCTCCCGGGGCCCTCGGCGGGGAGCTGTTTTTT,CASSPPGALGGELFF
NA,TRBV27,NA,TRBJ1-2,TGTGCCAGCAGTTTAGTGGGAGGTGGTGGCTACACCTTC,CASSLVGGGGYTF
NA,TRBV5-1,NA,TRBJ1-2,TGCGCCAGCAGCTTGGGTATCCACGGCTATGGCTACACCTTC,CASSLGIHGYGYTF
NA,TRBV19,NA,TRBJ1-1,TGTGCCAGCCTGGGGACGGCGGCAGTTGAAGCTTTCTTT,CASLGTAAVEAFF
NA,TRBV7-9,NA,TRBJ1-3,TGTGCCAGCAGCCCCGGGTCAACCTCTGGAAACACCATATATTTT,CASSPGSTSGNTIYF
TRBD1,TRBV10-3,NA,TRBJ1-1,TGTGCCATCAGGGACAGGGAATCAGGTGAAGCTTTCTTT,CAIRDRESGEAFF
TRBD1,TRBV5-1,NA,TRBJ2-5,TGCGCCAGCAGCTCGGGACAGCCCAAAGAGACCCAGTACTTC,CASSSGQPKETQYF
NA,TRBV27,NA,TRBJ2-2,TGTGCCAGCAGTGCCCTAGTTCCCCGGGCCCAATTGAACACCGGGGAGCTGTTTTTT,CASSALVPRAQLNTGELFF
NA,TRBV15,NA,TRBJ1-5,TGTGCCACCTCTTCGCGCAGCAGCCTCAATCAGCCCCAGCATTTT,CATSSRSSLNQPQHF
NA,TRBV5-5,NA,TRBJ1-3,TGTGCCAGCAGCCCAGGGCCCGGGGCCTCTGGAAACACCATATATTTT,CASSPGPGASGNTIYF
NA,TRBV19,NA,TRBJ2-3,TGTGCCAGTAGTAGTAACTACTTAGATACGCAGTATTTT,CASSSNYLDTQYF
NA,TRBV5-4,NA,TRBJ2-5,TGTGCCAGCAGCACCCAAACGACAGGAGAGACCCAGTACTTC,CASSTQTTGETQYF
NA,TRBV29-1,once,TRBJ2-5,TGCAGCGTTGAAGACTGGCGGGAGACCCAGTACTTC,CSVEDWRETQYF
TRBD2,TRBV23-1,NA,TRBJ2-1,TGCGCCAGCCTAAAAAGCGGGGGGCGGGATGAGCAGTTCTTC,CASLKSGGRDEQFF
TRBD1,TRBV5-1,NA,TRBJ1-1,TGCGCCAGCAGGGACAGGGGGATAAACACTGAAGCTTTCTTT,CASRDRGINTEAFF
NA,TRBV28,NA,TRBJ1-5,TGTGCCAGCAGTTCAGCAGCCTATAGCAATCAGCCCCAGCATTTT,CASSSAAYSNQPQHF
NA,TRBV19,NA,TRBJ2-3,TGTGCCAGTAGTATAGGAGCTAACACAGATACGCAGTATTTT,CASSIGANTDTQYF
NA,TRBV19,NA,TRBJ1-1,TGTGCCAGTAGTTCAGAGGGGGGCACTGAAGCTTTCTTT,CASSSEGGTEAFF
TRBD2,TRBV6-5,NA,TRBJ2-3,TGTGCCAGCAAGCTAGCGGGGGTAACAGATACGCAGTATTTT,CASKLAGVTDTQYF
NA,TRBV6-5,NA,TRBJ2-1,TGTGCCAGCTCAAGACCATCGACCCTTCGTTCGGAGCAGTTCTTC,CASSRPSTLRSEQFF
TRBD2,TRBV10-3,NA,TRBJ2-1,TGTGCCACCACGGGGGGAACCTACAATGAGCAGTTCTTC,CATTGGTYNEQFF
NA,TRBV10-2,NA,TRBJ2-1,TGCGCCAGTAGGGGGAACTACAATGAGCAGTTCTTC,CASRGNYNEQFF
NA,TRBV7-9,NA,TRBJ1-2,TGTGCCAGCAGCTTAGATTCGAGGGGCTACACCTTC,CASSLDSRGYTF
NA,TRBV5-1,NA,TRBJ1-1,TGCGCCAGCAGCTTATACGGGGGCGGCACTGAAGCTTTCTTT,CASSLYGGGTEAFF
NA,TRBV11-1,once,TRBJ1-1,NA,CASSTSTAGNTEAFF
NA,TRBV2,NA,TRBJ2-1,TGTGCCAGCAGTGAATTATCGGGGAATGAGCAGTTCTTC,CASSELSGNEQFF